The 8 T cell receptor beta chains presented below share a single source sample, sequenced in a study of blood T cell repertoires in COVID-19. Produced via immunoSEQ multiplex PCR; TCRdb's table is partial and in-frame only. The sample comprises about 60,000 clones, 85% to 90% of which are singletons, and roughly 7.6% rests with the top ten. The material sequenced was peripheral blood. Receptors originate from a human donor with active COVID-19. The donor label of this sample is uncertain.

The rearrangement joins TRBV23-1 to TRBJ2-7; D possibly corresponds to TRBD1 (7 bases). Being an ORF, TRBV23-1 has a function that is uncertain. The CDR3 loop spans 17 amino acids. CDR3 nucleotides: TGCGACGCGAATCGTACCAGGGGGGAGTGCCCCCTTTACGAGCAGTACTTC. This sequence encodes CDANRTRGECPLYEQYF.

The chain combines TRBV4-1 with TRBJ1-2, with a tentative D call TRBD1 (5 bases). Germline CDR1 and CDR2: MGHRA and YSYEKL. V gave up 0 bases and J gave up 4 bases, with 9 bases separating them. CDR3 size: 14 residues. The CDR3 reads CASSQDGGFYGYTF. In DNA, the CDR3 is TGCGCCAGCAGCCAAGACGGGGGTTTCTATGGCTACACCTTC.

This clone was seen only once. The V and J genes are TRBV6-5 and TRBJ1-2, with a tentative D call TRBD1 (5 bases). Germline loops: CDR1 MNHEY, CDR2 SVGAGI. The CDR3 length is 12 residues. The V gene lost 6 bases and the J gene lost 2 bases, with 7 bases spanning the gap. This CDR3 reads CASRGPNYGYTF. The CDR3 DNA sequence: TGTGCCAGCAGGGGGCCGAACTATGGCTACACCTTC.

The chain uses TRBV18 and TRBJ1-6, with 7 bases fitting TRBD1. From germline, CDR1 is KGHSH and CDR2 LQKENI. CDR3 size: 15 residues. V lost 6 bases to trimming and J lost 1 base; unmatched junction nucleotides: 3. The DNA for the CDR3 is TGTGCCAGCTCCCGGGACAGTTCCTATAATTCACCCCTCCACTTT. It yields the protein CASSRDSSYNSPLHF. Complete variable domain (other parts from reference TRBV18 and TRBJ1-6): NAGVMQNPRHLVRRRGQEARLRCSPMKGHSHVYWYRQLPEEGLKFMVYLQKENIIDESGMPKERFSAEFPKEGPSILRIQQVVRGDSAAYFCASSRDSSYNSPLHFGNGTRLTVT.

This clone has just one count. The V gene is TRBV4-3, the J gene TRBJ2-1; 10 bases agree with TRBD2. This CDR3 comprises 16 residues. Germline assignment: CDR1 LGHNA and CDR2 YSLEER. V dropped 0 bases and J dropped 10; count of bases not matched to a gene: 9. The CDR3 DNA reads TGCGCCAGCAGCCAAGATAGGCTAGCGGGAGCCAAGGAGCAGTTCTTC. Translated: CASSQDRLAGAKEQFF.

The rearrangement joins TRBV10-3 to TRBJ2-3; 10 positions match TRBD2. Unmatched junction bases numbered 3, after V lost 6 bases and J lost 0 bases. The CDR3 is 15 residues long. Germline V gene lookup returns CDR1 ENHRY and CDR2 SYGVKD. The CDR3 bases are TGTGCCATCAGATCTAGCGGGAGTAGCACAGATACGCAGTATTTT. Translation gives CAIRSSGSSTDTQYF.

CDR3 sequence (DNA): TGTGCCAGCAGCCCACCTAGCGGGAGGGCGGTGCGCACAGATACGCAGTATTTT. Its translation: CASSPPSGRAVRTDTQYF. The J gene is TRBJ2-3, the V gene TRBV7-9, with 12 bases fitting TRBD2. This CDR3 contains 18 residues. V was pared by 5 bases and J by 1 base, with 10 bases of the junction left unmatched. CDR1 is SEHNR, CDR2 FQNEAQ, per germline (reference sequence). The full variable domain, completed using reference TRBV7-9 and TRBJ2-3, is DTGVSQNPRHKITKRGQNVTFRCDPISEHNRLYWYRQTLGQGPEFLTYFQNEAQLEKSRLLSDRFSAERPKGSFSTLEIQRTEQGDSAMYLCASSPPSGRAVRTDTQYFGPGTRLTVL.

This clone was observed once. The chain employs TRBV24-1 and TRBJ2-2; 7 positions agree with TRBD2. Germline lookup yields CDR1 KGHDR and CDR2 SFDVKD. CDR3 length: 14 residues. After removal of 1 base from V and 7 bases from J, the junction contained 2 bases not matched to a gene. The CDR3 DNA sequence: TGTGCCACCAGTGATTTCGGGGGGATCGGGGAGCTGTTTTTT. It encodes CATSDFGGIGELFF.